The rows below give T cell receptor beta chains drawn from one sample of a study of T-cell memory formation after mild COVID-19. TCRdb processed the 5' RACE reads anew with MiXCR; each CDR3 protein has one entry. The sample includes 200,000 to 300,000 distinct CDR3 sequences, 15% to 20% of them seen just once. The sequenced sample consisted of PBMCs or a T cell subset sorted from them (not recorded which). Source of these receptors: a man aged 18 to 30 who had mild COVID-19 (a few samples of this study predate the infection). Cell type and time point are not known. Both conserved end residues are part of each CDR3. A D gene is named only where the DNA matches it firmly. Clone size is shown for a subset of rows, as once, few, many or a class of expanded clone.

v_gene	d_gene	j_gene	abundance	CDR3nt	CDR3aa
TRBV9	.	TRBJ2-2	.	TGTGCCAGCAGCAGGGCCACCGGGGAGCTGTTTTTT	CASSRATGELFF
TRBV12-3/TRBV12-4	TRBD2	TRBJ2-7	few	TGTGCCAGCAAACCCGGACTAGTAATCGAGCAGTACTTC	CASKPGLVIEQYF
TRBV20-1	TRBD1	TRBJ1-6	.	TGCAGTGCTAGGGGGACAGTGAGCTCCTATAATTCACCCCTCCACTTT	CSARGTVSSYNSPLHF
TRBV4-3	.	TRBJ2-2	many	TGCGCCAGCAGCTACGGAGGGGGGAGGAACACCGGGGAGCTGTTTTTT	CASSYGGGRNTGELFF
TRBV7-2	.	TRBJ2-2	many	TGTGCCAGCAGCTCGGGGATGAACACCGGGGAGCTGTTTTTT	CASSSGMNTGELFF
TRBV11-2	.	TRBJ2-7	few	TGTGCCAGCACCCCTCCAAGCTCCTACGAGCAGTACTTC	CASTPPSSYEQYF
TRBV10-3	.	TRBJ2-2	few	TGTGCCATCAGTGGGGGGAACGGGGAGCTGTTTTTT	CAISGGNGELFF
TRBV5-1	.	TRBJ1-5	.	TGCGCCAGCAGCTTGGGCGATGGGGATCAGCCCCAGCATTTT	CASSLGDGDQPQHF
TRBV6-5	TRBD1	TRBJ1-2	.	TGTGCCAGCAGCCTATACAGGGGCAACTATGGCTACACCTTC	CASSLYRGNYGYTF
TRBV7-3	.	TRBJ1-3	few	TGTGCCAGCAGCCCTGATGCCCCAAACCCTGGAAACACCATATATTTT	CASSPDAPNPGNTIYF
TRBV29-1	.	TRBJ2-5	.	TGCAGCGGCAGCCAAGAGACCCAGTACTTC	CSGSQETQYF
TRBV9	.	TRBJ1-2	.	TGTGCCAGCAGCGTAGCTACTCCGGGGGGAGGGGACGCATATGGCTACACCTTC	CASSVATPGGGDAYGYTF
TRBV12-3/TRBV12-4	.	TRBJ2-1	few	TGTGCCAGCACTACTGGATGGAATGAGCAGTTCTTC	CASTTGWNEQFF
TRBV5-5	TRBD2	TRBJ2-1	.	TGTGCCAGCAGCGGGGGACTAGCGGGGCACAATGAGCAGTTCTTC	CASSGGLAGHNEQFF
TRBV9	TRBD2	TRBJ2-3	.	TGTGCCAGCAGCCCCCGGGGGGATGGAGATACGCAGTATTTT	CASSPRGDGDTQYF
TRBV20-1	.	TRBJ2-3	.	TGCAGTGCCCCAGGGGGGGCGAAGGATACGCAGTATTTT	CSAPGGAKDTQYF
TRBV12-3/TRBV12-4	.	TRBJ1-1	few	TGTGCCAGCAGCACAGGGAGAGGAGCCACTGAAGCTTTCTTT	CASSTGRGATEAFF
TRBV5-4	.	TRBJ2-2	.	TGTGCCCTCAGCGGGTTCACCGGGGAGCTGTTTTTT	CALSGFTGELFF
TRBV5-1	.	TRBJ1-1	.	TGCGCCAGCACCGAGGAAACAGAAGCTTTCTTT	CASTEETEAFF
TRBV20-1	.	TRBJ2-4	.	TGCAGTGCCCTGACAGGATCCCTAGCCAAAAACATTCAGTACTTC	CSALTGSLAKNIQYF
TRBV12-3/TRBV12-4	.	TRBJ2-7	many	TGTGCCAGCACGGTGCGGGGGCCTTACGAGCAGTACTTC	CASTVRGPYEQYF
TRBV4-1	TRBD1	TRBJ1-1	.	TGCGCCAGCAGGCAGGGACAGGGTTTTCGCGTGAACACTGAAGCTTTCTTT	CASRQGQGFRVNTEAFF
TRBV4-1	.	TRBJ1-3	few	TGCGCCAGCAGCTCCGGGGGGACTGGAAACACCATATATTTT	CASSSGGTGNTIYF
TRBV4-1	.	TRBJ2-4	few	TGCGCCAGCAGCCAACGGATAGAGTTACTAGCCAAAAACATTCAGTACTTC	CASSQRIELLAKNIQYF
TRBV28	.	TRBJ1-1	.	TGTGCCAGCAGCCAGGGACACTCGGTGGGGACTGAAGCTTTCTTT	CASSQGHSVGTEAFF
TRBV5-1	.	TRBJ2-3	.	TGCGCCAGCTCATTCCAGGGGAGGGGATCAGATACGCAGTATTTT	CASSFQGRGSDTQYF
TRBV7-6	.	TRBJ1-1	.	TGTGCCAGCAGCTTGGGGATTCCGGGTCCCAACACTGAAGCTTTCTTT	CASSLGIPGPNTEAFF
TRBV20-1	.	TRBJ2-3	.	TGCAGTGCTCGGGGCACACATACGCAGTATTTT	CSARGTHTQYF
TRBV29-1	.	TRBJ2-1	.	TGCAGCGTGCTAGTAACAGATTACTACAATGAGCAGTTCTTC	CSVLVTDYYNEQFF
TRBV9	.	TRBJ2-2	few	TGTGCCAGCAGCGTAGCCCACTCCACCGGGGAGCTGTTTTTT	CASSVAHSTGELFF
TRBV2	TRBD1	TRBJ2-2	.	TGTGCCAGCAGGAGTACAGGGGGAAAGGACACCGGGGAGCTGTTTTTT	CASRSTGGKDTGELFF
TRBV4-1	.	TRBJ1-2	.	TGCGCCAGCAGAAACCCCGGGGCAAACCATGGCTACACCTTC	CASRNPGANHGYTF
TRBV6-1	TRBD1	TRBJ1-5	few	TGTGCCAGCAGTTCCCCGGGACAGGTCAATCAGCCCCAGCATTTT	CASSSPGQVNQPQHF
TRBV24-1	TRBD2	TRBJ2-1	many	TGTGCCACCAGTGATTTCTGGGGGGGAAATGAGCAGTTCTTC	CATSDFWGGNEQFF
TRBV5-1	.	TRBJ2-2	few	TGCGCCAGCAGCTGGGGACCGATCACCGGGGAGCTGTTTTTT	CASSWGPITGELFF
TRBV19	.	TRBJ1-5	few	TGTGCCAGTAGCCGAACGTCTGGGGCGGATAGCAATCAGCCCCAGCATTTT	CASSRTSGADSNQPQHF
TRBV5-1	TRBD1	TRBJ1-1	few	TGCGCCAGCAGCTGGACGGACAGGGGAATGACTGAAGCTTTCTTT	CASSWTDRGMTEAFF
TRBV9	TRBD1	TRBJ1-2	.	TGTGCCAGCAGCGCGGAACCGGGACAGGCCATTAACTATGGCTACACCTTC	CASSAEPGQAINYGYTF
TRBV19	TRBD1	TRBJ2-6	.	TGTGCCAGCAGGCAGGACAGGGGCCGCTCTGGGGCCAACGTCCTGACTTTC	CASRQDRGRSGANVLTF
TRBV27	.	TRBJ2-2	once	TGTGCCAGCAGTTCGGACCGGAGCAACACCGGGGAGCTGTTTTTT	CASSSDRSNTGELFF
TRBV6-6	.	TRBJ2-1	many	TGTGCCAGCAGTCGAGGATACAATGAGCAGTTCTTC	CASSRGYNEQFF
TRBV4-1	TRBD1	TRBJ2-7	many	TGCGCCAGCAGCCAAGGTCCCGGGGACAGAGCTTACGAGCAGTACTTC	CASSQGPGDRAYEQYF